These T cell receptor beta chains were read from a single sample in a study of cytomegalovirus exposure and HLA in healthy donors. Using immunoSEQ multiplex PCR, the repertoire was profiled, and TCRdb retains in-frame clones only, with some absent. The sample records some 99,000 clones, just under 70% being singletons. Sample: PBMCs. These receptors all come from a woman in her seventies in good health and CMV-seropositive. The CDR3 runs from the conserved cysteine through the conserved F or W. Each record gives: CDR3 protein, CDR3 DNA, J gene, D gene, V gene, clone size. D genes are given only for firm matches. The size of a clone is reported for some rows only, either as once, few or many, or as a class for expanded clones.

CDR3aa: CASSLAGVPTDTQYF
CDR3nt: TGCGCCAGCAGCTTGGCGGGGGTCCCCACAGATACGCAGTATTTT
j_gene: TRBJ2-3
d_gene: NA
v_gene: TRBV5-1
abundance: NA

CDR3aa: CASSSGQGFGYTF
CDR3nt: TGTGCCAGCAGCTCCGGACAGGGTTTCGGCTACACCTTC
j_gene: TRBJ1-2
d_gene: TRBD1
v_gene: TRBV7-2
abundance: NA

CDR3aa: CASSSQRGPRHTEAFF
CDR3nt: TGTGCCAGCAGCTCCCAAAGGGGGCCTAGGCACACTGAAGCTTTCTTT
j_gene: TRBJ1-1
d_gene: TRBD1
v_gene: TRBV9
abundance: once

CDR3aa: CASSPGGTHTGELFF
CDR3nt: TGTGCCAGCAGCCCCGGGGGGACTCACACCGGGGAGCTGTTTTTT
j_gene: TRBJ2-2
d_gene: TRBD2
v_gene: TRBV14
abundance: NA

CDR3aa: CASSLQGGNSPLHF
CDR3nt: TGTGCCAGCAGCTTACAGGGAGGTAATTCACCCCTCCACTTT
j_gene: TRBJ1-6
d_gene: NA
v_gene: TRBV7-2
abundance: NA

CDR3aa: CASSGQGNTEAFF
CDR3nt: TGTGCCAGCAGCGGACAGGGCAACACTGAAGCTTTCTTT
j_gene: TRBJ1-1
d_gene: TRBD1
v_gene: TRBV6-5
abundance: NA

CDR3aa: CASTGTGQETQYF
CDR3nt: TGTGCCAGCACGGGGACAGGACAAGAGACCCAGTACTTC
j_gene: TRBJ2-5
d_gene: TRBD1
v_gene: TRBV5-6
abundance: NA

CDR3aa: CSAANEKLFF
CDR3nt: TGCAGTGCCGCTAATGAAAAACTGTTTTTT
j_gene: TRBJ1-4
d_gene: NA
v_gene: TRBV20-1
abundance: NA

CDR3aa: CASSLDWTSAYEQYF
CDR3nt: TGTGCCAGCAGCTTGGATTGGACTAGCGCTTACGAGCAGTACTTC
j_gene: TRBJ2-7
d_gene: TRBD2
v_gene: TRBV7-2
abundance: NA

CDR3aa: CASSQGQNNEKLFF
CDR3nt: TGTGCCAGCAGTCAGGGGCAGAATAATGAAAAACTGTTTTTT
j_gene: TRBJ1-4
d_gene: NA
v_gene: TRBV28
abundance: NA

CDR3aa: CASSGAGFTEAFF
CDR3nt: TGTGCCAGTAGTGGGGCGGGGTTCACTGAAGCTTTCTTT
j_gene: TRBJ1-1
d_gene: NA
v_gene: TRBV19
abundance: few

CDR3aa: CSVSHVNTEAFF
CDR3nt: TGCAGCGTTTCACATGTGAACACTGAAGCTTTCTTT
j_gene: TRBJ1-1
d_gene: NA
v_gene: TRBV29-1
abundance: NA

CDR3aa: CASSERRGGRNEQFF
CDR3nt: TGTGCCAGCAGTGAAAGGAGGGGGGGCAGAAATGAGCAGTTCTTC
j_gene: TRBJ2-1
d_gene: NA
v_gene: TRBV6-1
abundance: NA

CDR3aa: CASGLRDREWDTQYF
CDR3nt: TGTGCTAGTGGCCTCCGGGACAGAGAATGGGATACGCAGTATTTT
j_gene: TRBJ2-3
d_gene: TRBD1
v_gene: TRBV12-5
abundance: NA

CDR3aa: CASSLSRANTGELFF
CDR3nt: TGTGCCAGCAGCTTATCGCGGGCGAACACCGGGGAGCTGTTTTTT
j_gene: TRBJ2-2
d_gene: NA
v_gene: TRBV9
abundance: NA

CDR3aa: CASSVGGTGNTEAFF
CDR3nt: TGTGCCAGCAGCGTAGGGGGGACAGGGAACACTGAAGCTTTCTTT
j_gene: TRBJ1-1
d_gene: TRBD1
v_gene: TRBV9
abundance: NA

CDR3aa: CSVGTGFNEKLFF
CDR3nt: TGCAGCGTGGGGACAGGCTTTAATGAAAAACTGTTTTTT
j_gene: TRBJ1-4
d_gene: TRBD1
v_gene: TRBV29-1
abundance: few

CDR3aa: CASSQERGPITDTQYF
CDR3nt: TGTGCCAGCAGCCAAGAGCGGGGGCCGATCACAGATACGCAGTATTTT
j_gene: TRBJ2-3
d_gene: NA
v_gene: TRBV4-2
abundance: NA